Shown below are 24 T cell receptor beta chains from a single sample sequenced in a study of blood T cell repertoires in COVID-19. Sequencing used immunoSEQ multiplex PCR; TCRdb keeps in-frame clones, though not all of them. The data contain some 250,000 clones, more than 75% of them singletons. Sequenced sample: peripheral blood. The receptors were sampled from a woman in her thirties or forties who had recovered from COVID-19.

The V and J genes are TRBV7-9 and TRBJ2-3, with 10 bases identical to TRBD2. Germline CDR1 and CDR2: SEHNR and FQNEAQ (reference sequence). The V segment lost 0 bases and the J segment 0 bases; nucleotides outside the gene matches: 9. This CDR3 is 19 amino acids long. CDR3 protein: CASSLARGLAVGSTDTQYF. DNA of the CDR3: TGTGCCAGCAGCTTAGCGCGAGGACTAGCGGTGGGAAGCACAGATACGCAGTATTTT. The full variable domain, in which reference TRBV7-9 and TRBJ2-3 provide the parts outside the CDR3, is DTGVSQNPRHKITKRGQNVTFRCDPISEHNRLYWYRQTLGQGPEFLTYFQNEAQLEKSRLLSDRFSAERPKGSFSTLEIQRTEQGDSAMYLCASSLARGLAVGSTDTQYFGPGTRLTVL.

The chain recombines TRBV5-8 with TRBJ2-1; 7 positions agree with TRBD2. With 0 bases clipped from V and 8 bases from J, the junction kept 11 bases outside the gene matches. CDR1 and CDR2 from the germline V gene are SGHTS and YDEGEE. This CDR3 spans 16 amino acids. CDR3 sequence: CASSLVATRSGDEQFF. The CDR3 DNA reads TGTGCCAGCAGCTTGGTGGCGACCCGGAGCGGGGATGAGCAGTTCTTC.

The rearrangement joins TRBV5-8 to TRBJ2-7; 9 bases agree with TRBD1. CDR1 SGHTS and CDR2 YDEGEE come from the germline V gene. Losses at the gene ends were 3 bases for V and 3 bases for J; bases not matched to a gene: 7. This CDR3 contains 15 residues. The DNA for the CDR3 is TGTGCCAGCAGCTCCGGGACAGGGCAAGGCTACGAGCAGTACTTC. This translates into CASSSGTGQGYEQYF.

The CDR3, as DNA: TGTGCCACCAGCCCCAGGGGGGGGACTAGCGGGTACAATGAGCAGTTCTTC. Its protein product is CATSPRGGTSGYNEQFF. The gene calls are TRBV15 and TRBJ2-1, with TRBD2 matching 12 bases. Germline-derived CDR1 and CDR2 are LNHNV and YYDKDF (reference sequence). The CDR3 has 17 residues. With 5 bases clipped from V and 4 bases from J, the junction kept 9 bases outside the gene matches.

The CDR3 DNA reads TGTGCCATCAATCGGGCCAGGGACTCTGGAAACACCATATATTTT. Protein product: CAINRARDSGNTIYF. V is TRBV10-3 and J is TRBJ1-3; maybe TRBD1 (5 bases). From germline, CDR1 is ENHRY and CDR2 SYGVKD. This CDR3 has 15 amino acids. Deletions cut 7 bases from V and 0 bases from J, with 13 bases between.

V and J are TRBV27 and TRBJ2-1; weak D call: TRBD2 (5 bases). The germline V gene has CDR1 MNHEY and CDR2 SMNVEV (reference sequence). V was pared by 5 bases and J by 0 bases, with 14 bases between. This CDR3 region has 16 residues. The CDR3 DNA follows: TGTGCCAGCAGTCTCCAACGGGGTAGCTCCTACAATGAGCAGTTCTTC. Translated: CASSLQRGSSYNEQFF.

The chain employs TRBV6-5 and TRBJ2-2, with 9 positions matching TRBD1. This CDR3 comprises 14 residues. CDR1 is MNHEY and CDR2 is SVGAGI in the germline V gene. V trimming: 2 bases; J trimming: 6 bases; junction bases outside the gene matches: 1. The CDR3 region is CASSYGTGPGELFF. The CDR3, as DNA: TGTGCCAGCAGTTACGGGACAGGGCCCGGGGAGCTGTTTTTT.

The J gene is TRBJ1-4, the V gene TRBV4-3; D gene unclear. Per germline, CDR1 LGHNA and CDR2 YSLEER. This CDR3 has 16 residues. Trimming pared 1 base from V and 4 bases from J, leaving 13 bases between. The CDR3 nucleotides read TGCGCCAGCAGCCAAGGAGGTGGCGTGGATAATGAAAAACTGTTTTTT. Amino acids: CASSQGGGVDNEKLFF.

The chain combines TRBV2 with TRBJ2-2; TRBD1 is a possible D gene (6 bases). The V gene's germline CDR1 is SNHLY and CDR2 FYNNEI. V was pared by 6 bases and J by 3 bases, with 8 bases between. The CDR3 has 13 amino acids. The CDR3 region has the DNA TGTGCCAGCAGGGGGGCCCACACCGGGGAGCTGTTTTTT. It encodes CASRGAHTGELFF.

This chain uses TRBV30 with TRBJ1-2; 9 nucleotides match TRBD1. Per germline, CDR1 GTSNPN and CDR2 SVGIG (reference sequence). The CDR3 extends over 12 amino acids. J gave up 4 bases and V 5 bases, and 2 bases lay outside the gene matches. This CDR3 reads CAWGTGTYGYTF. In nucleotides, the CDR3 is TGTGCCTGGGGGACAGGGACCTATGGCTACACCTTC.

CDR3 DNA: TGTGCCAGCAGTCCCCTTCAGGGTACTGAAGCTTTCTTT. This translates into CASSPLQGTEAFF. The rearrangement uses TRBV6-5 and TRBJ1-1; possible D gene TRBD1, 5 bases. V lost 5 bases to trimming and J lost 5 bases, with 12 bases between them. Germline CDR1 reads MNHEY; CDR2 reads SVGAGI. CDR3 length: 13 amino acids.

This chain links TRBV6-6 with TRBJ2-5; a weak D match, TRBD2 (6 bases). Between the trimmed V and J ends, which lost 5 bases and 5 bases, there was a span of 24 bases. CDR1 is MNHNY, CDR2 SVGAGI, per germline (reference sequence). The CDR3 is made up of 17 amino acids. In DNA, the CDR3 is TGTGCCAGCAGTCCGGGAGACGGGACCCCGCCTCGGGAGACCCAGTACTTC. Translated, it gives CASSPGDGTPPRETQYF.

The chain combines TRBV7-9 with TRBJ1-6; the D is unclear. CDR3 length: 16 amino acids. Looked up from germline, CDR1 is SEHNR and CDR2 is FQNEAQ (reference sequence). V was trimmed by 4 bases and J by 9 bases, leaving 19 bases between them. In nucleotides, the CDR3 is TGTGCCAGCAGCTCCGGTTTGTGGGCCCTTGGTTCACCCCTCCACTTT. Translating gives CASSSGLWALGSPLHF.

The V call is TRBV5-1, the J call TRBJ1-4, with 9 positions matching TRBD1. The CDR3 contains 15 residues. The V gene end was trimmed by 4 bases and the J gene end by 6 bases; junction bases not matched to a gene: 7. Germline-derived CDR1 and CDR2 are SGHRS and YFSETQ. This chain's CDR3 is CASSRSGQGDEKLFF. The DNA for the CDR3 is TGCGCCAGCAGCCGGTCGGGACAGGGTGATGAAAAACTGTTTTTT.

J is TRBJ2-6 and V is TRBV7-9; maybe TRBD1 (6 bases). The germline V gene has CDR1 SEHNR and CDR2 FQNEAQ (reference sequence). V was shortened by 5 bases and J by 2 bases, with 10 bases between the two germline ends. CDR3 size: 15 residues. This chain's CDR3 is CASSREGAGANVLTF. The CDR3, as DNA: TGTGCCAGCAGCCGAGAGGGGGCTGGGGCCAACGTCCTGACTTTC.

This clone appeared a single time. V is TRBV5-1 and J is TRBJ2-5, with TRBD2 matching 10 bases. With 0 bases clipped from V and 3 bases from J, the junction kept 5 bases outside the gene matches. The CDR3 covers 16 residues. Germline CDR1 reads SGHRS; CDR2 reads YFSETQ. The CDR3 region is CASSLGTSGPKETQYF. The CDR3 region has the DNA TGCGCCAGCAGCTTGGGGACTAGCGGCCCGAAAGAGACCCAGTACTTC.

DNA of the CDR3: TGTGCCACCAGTGATTCGAGGGTGGGAGGGCAGTTCTTC. It encodes CATSDSRVGGQFF. V and J are TRBV24-1 and TRBJ2-1; D possibly corresponds to TRBD2 (6 bases). Deletions cut 2 bases from V and 12 bases from J, with 13 bases between. Germline V gives CDR1 KGHDR, CDR2 SFDVKD. The CDR3 loop spans 13 amino acids.

This chain links TRBV7-2 with TRBJ1-2; D is perhaps TRBD1 (5 bases). The CDR3 consists of 11 residues. Germline CDR1 is SGHTA and CDR2 is FQGNSA. Trimming removed 5 bases from V and 9 bases from J, with 10 bases in between. CDR3 protein: CASSKGVSYTF. The CDR3 nucleotides are TGTGCCAGCAGCAAAGGGGTGAGCTACACCTTC.

J is TRBJ1-1 and V is TRBV19, with 8 bases matching TRBD1. Germline CDR1 and CDR2: LNHDA and SQIVND (reference sequence). This CDR3 spans 13 amino acids. Germline trimming cut 4 bases from V and 7 bases from J; bases unmatched to any gene: 5. The CDR3 loop reads CASSKPDRGEAFF. CDR3 nucleotides: TGTGCCAGTAGTAAACCCGACAGGGGTGAAGCTTTCTTT.

This clone has just one count. The V call is TRBV12-3 or TRBV12-4, the J call TRBJ1-4; D is undetermined. Trimming took 5 bases from V and 6 from J, leaving 4 bases between them. CDR3 size: 11 residues. The CDR3 reads CASSPYEKLFF. Written as DNA, the CDR3 is TGTGCCAGCAGTCCATATGAAAAACTGTTTTTT.

The chain is built from TRBV6-5 and TRBJ1-1; D gene unclear. Trimming removed 7 bases at V and 6 bases at J, with 9 bases between. The CDR3 consists of 11 residues. The germline CDR1 and CDR2 sequences are MNHEY and SVGAGI. The CDR3 DNA follows: TGTGCCAGCACGGGATTTTCTGAAGCTTTCTTT. It encodes CASTGFSEAFF.

The rearrangement links TRBV15 to TRBJ1-2; D remains unclear. In germline, CDR1 is LNHNV, CDR2 YYDKDF (reference sequence). This CDR3 has 14 amino acids. Trimming removed 5 bases from V and 5 bases from J, with 15 bases in between. DNA for the CDR3: TGTGCCACCAGCCGGAGTGACGGATTATATGGCTACACCTTC. Protein product: CATSRSDGLYGYTF.

The rearrangement joins TRBV7-9 to TRBJ1-5; no clear D. The CDR3 has 17 residues. Deletions cut 1 base from V and 0 bases from J, with 13 bases between. Germline CDR1 is SEHNR and CDR2 is FQNEAQ (reference sequence). This CDR3 reads CASSLGREFNSNQPQHF. CDR3 DNA: TGTGCCAGCAGCTTAGGGAGGGAATTCAATAGCAATCAGCCCCAGCATTTT.

This rearrangement joins TRBV18 to TRBJ2-3; TRBD2 is a possible D gene (7 bases). The CDR3 has 17 residues. The germline V gene encodes CDR1 KGHSH and CDR2 LQKENI. Trimming took off 3 bases at V and 0 bases at J, with 16 bases between the two ends. CDR3 region: CASSPLRGGASTDTQYF. The CDR3, as DNA: TGTGCCAGCTCACCCCTACGCGGGGGCGCGAGCACAGATACGCAGTATTTT.